This TCR beta chain was sequenced for a study of T cell responses to AZD1222 COVID-19 vaccine. Study-wide results and caveats: Donors, mostly white British, included more females; clonal diversity was possibly underestimated.

The method was immunoSEQ multiplex PCR; TCRdb's version includes in-frame clones alone and lacks a portion of them. The profile shows some 130,000 clones, roughly 90% of them singletons. This CDR3 is 15 amino acids long. The germline V gene has CDR1 MNHEY and CDR2 SMNVEV (reference sequence). V was trimmed by 6 bases and J by 10 bases, leaving 19 bases between them. About this clone itself: Its antigen remains unidentified.

The sample in question was peripheral blood, obtained on day 0 of AZD1222 vaccination. This chain joins TRBV27 and TRBJ1-6; D call uncertain. This sequence was found in an adult in good health. Written as DNA, the CDR3 is TGTGCCAGCAGCACAACTGACCATAACAACTCACCCCTCCACTTT. Translation: CASSTTDHNNSPLHF.